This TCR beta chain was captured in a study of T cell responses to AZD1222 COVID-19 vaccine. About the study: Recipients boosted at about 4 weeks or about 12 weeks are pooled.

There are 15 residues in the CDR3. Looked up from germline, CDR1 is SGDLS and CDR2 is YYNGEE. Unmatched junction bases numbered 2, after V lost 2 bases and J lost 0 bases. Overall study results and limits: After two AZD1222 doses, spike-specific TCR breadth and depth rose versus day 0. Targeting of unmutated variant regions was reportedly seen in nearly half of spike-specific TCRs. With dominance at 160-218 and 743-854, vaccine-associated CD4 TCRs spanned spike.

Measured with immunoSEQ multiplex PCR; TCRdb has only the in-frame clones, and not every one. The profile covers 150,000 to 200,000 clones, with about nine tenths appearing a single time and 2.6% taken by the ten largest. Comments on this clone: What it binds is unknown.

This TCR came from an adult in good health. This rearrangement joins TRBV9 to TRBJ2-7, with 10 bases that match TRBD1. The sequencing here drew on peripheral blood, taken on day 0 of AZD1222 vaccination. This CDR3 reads CASSVGTGVSYEQYF. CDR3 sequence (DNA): TGTGCCAGCAGCGTCGGGACAGGGGTCTCCTACGAGCAGTACTTC.